The following is a T cell receptor (beta chain) sequence with its context. It has no known antigen specificity. Base qualities are not provided; no much larger clone lies one nucleotide away. The source of the sample is a study of glioma-infiltrating T cells after dendritic cell vaccination (dated by TCRdb to 2016 to 2017). Study-wide context: The cohort included some 15 glioblastoma patients drawn from Phase I and II dendritic cell vaccination trials, of whom 9 were newly diagnosed and 6 had recurrent disease. Autologous tumor lysate-pulsed dendritic cell vaccination was administered to the patients between about 2003 and 2012. To make the vaccine, monocyte-derived dendritic cells were cultured for less than nine days with IL-4 and GM-CSF and then pulsed overnight with autologous tumor lysate. Each patient got three intradermal injections of the dendritic cell vaccine, spaced at biweekly intervals, in the arm below the axilla. In glioblastoma patients vaccinated with dendritic cells, deep sequencing of TCR beta CDR3 regions served to measure the amount of tumor-infiltrating lymphocytes and to compare repertoires between tumor and blood. Survival after dendritic cell vaccination was correlated with TCR sequencing metrics, including TIL content and tumor-blood repertoire overlap. The paper as a whole reports these results and caveats: The cohort was small and heterogeneous, only a few patients had full blood and tumor sets, and even fewer had initial-recurrent tumor pairs. The three-group TCR overlap response model was characterized as speculative, and prospective validation of the model was stated to be required. Longer time to progression and overall survival after dendritic cell vaccination were predicted by higher estimated pretreatment TIL content. No direct relationship between TCR clonality and survival was found, suggesting that a diverse polyclonal response may matter.

Selection of patients required sufficient residual fresh-frozen tumor tissue and over two years of available survival data. Molecular status otherwise varied across the glioblastoma patients, but none of them carried an isocitrate dehydrogenase mutation. PBMC were collected before vaccination, two weeks after the third vaccination, and at tumor progression if progression occurred. The Qiagen DNeasy Blood extraction Kit was used to extract genomic DNA. The immunoSEQ assay amplified TCRB CDR3 regions from roughly 2 micrograms of genomic DNA, or from all available DNA when less than that amount was available. Multiplex PCR used 60 forward primers for TCR V beta segments and 13 reverse primers for J beta segments. Synthetic control templates were spiked into each sample at limiting dilution to estimate reads per starting template. The Illumina HiSeq System generated sequencing reads of 87 bp. The original methods were these. PCR and sequencing errors were removed by a nearest neighbor algorithm that merged closely related sequences. TCR overlap was defined as the percentage of unique tumor TCR beta sequences that were also found in the peripheral blood of the same patient. The clones in this table, taken by TCRdb from immuneACCESS, are in-frame only. Not every clone is retained; where verified, under half of the shortfall comes from an unresolved V gene, and the cause of the rest is unknown. The V and J calls and clone size are taken from that table; D and trimming were inferred from the DNA. This sample holds tens of thousands of clones; about 86% were observed only once. Clones ranked in the top ten supply approximately 7.9% of the sample.

Sequences LNHDA (CDR1) and SQIVND (CDR2) are obtained from the germline V gene (reference sequence). CDR3 length: 16 amino acids, cysteine to phenylalanine. The CDR3 DNA has 48 bases and is translated from base 1. The V and J ends are trimmed by 5 bases and 4 bases, leaving 18 bases between them. This clonotype originated in a human donor with glioblastoma. The V and J segments used are TRBV19 and TRBJ1-3; confidence is insufficient to name the D gene. The sequencing used blood, collected before dendritic cell vaccination. The CDR3 protein is CASSSTILRLGNTIYF. The sequence in DNA is TGTGCCAGTAGTTCAACCATTCTTAGACTCGGAAACACCATATATTTT.